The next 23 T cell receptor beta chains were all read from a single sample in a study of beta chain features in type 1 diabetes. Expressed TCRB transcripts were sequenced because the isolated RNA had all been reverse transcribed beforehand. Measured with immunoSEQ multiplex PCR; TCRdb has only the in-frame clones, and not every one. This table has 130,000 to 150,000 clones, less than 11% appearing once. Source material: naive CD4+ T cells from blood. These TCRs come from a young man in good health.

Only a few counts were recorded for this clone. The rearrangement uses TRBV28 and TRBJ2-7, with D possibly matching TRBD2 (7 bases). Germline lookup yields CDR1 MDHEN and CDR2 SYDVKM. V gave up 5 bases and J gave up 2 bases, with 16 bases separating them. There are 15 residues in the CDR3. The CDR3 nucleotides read TGTGCCAGCAGTCTAAGGGGGGGCGCAGCCTACGAGCAGTACTTC. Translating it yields CASSLRGGAAYEQYF.

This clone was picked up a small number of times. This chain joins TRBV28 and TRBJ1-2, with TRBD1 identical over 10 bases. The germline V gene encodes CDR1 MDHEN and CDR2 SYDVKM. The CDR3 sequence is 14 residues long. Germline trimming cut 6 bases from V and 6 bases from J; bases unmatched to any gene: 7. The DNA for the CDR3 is TGTGCCAGCAGCACCCCGGGACAGGGGCATGGCTACACCTTC. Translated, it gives CASSTPGQGHGYTF.

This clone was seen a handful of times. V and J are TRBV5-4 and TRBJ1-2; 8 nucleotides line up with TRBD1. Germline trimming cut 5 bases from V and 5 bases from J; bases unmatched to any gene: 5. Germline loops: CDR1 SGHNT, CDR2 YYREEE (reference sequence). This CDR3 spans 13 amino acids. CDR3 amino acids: CASSQGAGYGYTF. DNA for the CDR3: TGTGCCAGCAGTCAGGGGGCGGGATATGGCTACACCTTC.

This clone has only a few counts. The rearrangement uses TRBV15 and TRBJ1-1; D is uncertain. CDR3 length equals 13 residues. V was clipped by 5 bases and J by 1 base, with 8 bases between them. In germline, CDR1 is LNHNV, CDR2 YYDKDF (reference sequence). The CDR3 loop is CATSGRSNTEAFF. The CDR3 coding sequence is TGTGCCACCAGCGGGAGGTCGAACACTGAAGCTTTCTTT.

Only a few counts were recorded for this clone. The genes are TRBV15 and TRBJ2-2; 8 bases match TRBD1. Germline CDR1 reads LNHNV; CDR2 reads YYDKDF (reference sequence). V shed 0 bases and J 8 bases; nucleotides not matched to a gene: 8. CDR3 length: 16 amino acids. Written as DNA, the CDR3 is TGTGCCACCAGCAGAGATAGGCAGGGGGCTTCAGGGGAGCTGTTTTTT. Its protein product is CATSRDRQGASGELFF.

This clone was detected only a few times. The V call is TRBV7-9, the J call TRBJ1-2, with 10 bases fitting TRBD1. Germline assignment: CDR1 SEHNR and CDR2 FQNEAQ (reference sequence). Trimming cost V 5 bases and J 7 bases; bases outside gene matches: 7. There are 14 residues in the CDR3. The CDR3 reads CASSRTGTGVGYTF. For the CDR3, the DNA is TGTGCCAGCAGCAGAACCGGGACAGGGGTTGGCTACACCTTC.

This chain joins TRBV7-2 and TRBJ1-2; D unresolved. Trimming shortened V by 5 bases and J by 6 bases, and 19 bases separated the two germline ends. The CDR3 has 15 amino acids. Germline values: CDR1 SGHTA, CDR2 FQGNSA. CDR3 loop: CASSATSTARDGYTF. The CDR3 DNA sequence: TGTGCCAGCAGCGCCACGTCAACAGCCCGTGATGGCTACACCTTC.

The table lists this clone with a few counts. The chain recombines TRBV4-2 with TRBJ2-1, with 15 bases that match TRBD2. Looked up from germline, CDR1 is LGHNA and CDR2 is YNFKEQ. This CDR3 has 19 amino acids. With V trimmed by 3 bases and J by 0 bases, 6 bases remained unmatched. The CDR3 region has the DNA TGTGCCAGCAGCCACTTAGGGACTAGCGGGGGGAGCTCCTACAATGAGCAGTTCTTC. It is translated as CASSHLGTSGGSSYNEQFF.

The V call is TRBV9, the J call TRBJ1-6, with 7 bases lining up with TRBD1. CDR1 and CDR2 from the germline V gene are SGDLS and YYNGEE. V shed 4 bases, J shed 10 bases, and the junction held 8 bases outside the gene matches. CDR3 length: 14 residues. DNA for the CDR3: TGTGCCAGCAGCCCCCGACAGGGAGGATCACCCCTCCACTTT. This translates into CASSPRQGGSPLHF.

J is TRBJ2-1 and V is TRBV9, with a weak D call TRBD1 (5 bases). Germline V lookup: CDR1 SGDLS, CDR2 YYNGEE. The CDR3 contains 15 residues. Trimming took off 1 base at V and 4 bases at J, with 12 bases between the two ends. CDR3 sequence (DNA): TGTGCCAGCAGCGTACGAGGAGACAGATACAATGAGCAGTTCTTC. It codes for CASSVRGDRYNEQFF. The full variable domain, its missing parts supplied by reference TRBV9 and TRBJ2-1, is DSGVTQTPKHLITATGQRVTLRCSPRSGDLSVYWYQQSLDQGLQFLIQYYNGEERAKGNILERFSAQQFPDLHSELNLSSLELGDSALYFCASSVRGDRYNEQFFGPGTRLTVL.

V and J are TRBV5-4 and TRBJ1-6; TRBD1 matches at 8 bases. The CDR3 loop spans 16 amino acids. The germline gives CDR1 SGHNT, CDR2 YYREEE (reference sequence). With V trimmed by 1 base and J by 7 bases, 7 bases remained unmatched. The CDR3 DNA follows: TGTGCCAGCAGCTTGAGAGGGGACAGGCCGAATTCACCCCTCCACTTT. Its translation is CASSLRGDRPNSPLHF.

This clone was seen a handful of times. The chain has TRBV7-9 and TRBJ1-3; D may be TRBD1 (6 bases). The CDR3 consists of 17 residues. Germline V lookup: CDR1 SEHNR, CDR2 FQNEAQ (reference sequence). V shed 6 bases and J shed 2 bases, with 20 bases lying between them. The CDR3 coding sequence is TGTGCCAGCAGATACCTGGGGGCAGAACTTACTGGAAACACCATATATTTT. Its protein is CASRYLGAELTGNTIYF.

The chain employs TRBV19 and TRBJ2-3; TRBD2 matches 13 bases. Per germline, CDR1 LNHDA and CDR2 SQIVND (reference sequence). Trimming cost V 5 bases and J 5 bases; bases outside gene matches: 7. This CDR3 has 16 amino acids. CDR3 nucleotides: TGTGCCAGTAGTCCTCGGACTAGCGGGGGACGAGATACGCAGTATTTT. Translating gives CASSPRTSGGRDTQYF.

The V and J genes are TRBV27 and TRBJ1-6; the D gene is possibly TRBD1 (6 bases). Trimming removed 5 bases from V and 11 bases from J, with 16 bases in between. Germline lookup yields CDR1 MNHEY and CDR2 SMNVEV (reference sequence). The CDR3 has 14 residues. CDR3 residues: CASSPDRYHAPLHF. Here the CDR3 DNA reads TGTGCCAGCAGTCCCGACAGGTATCATGCACCCCTCCACTTT.

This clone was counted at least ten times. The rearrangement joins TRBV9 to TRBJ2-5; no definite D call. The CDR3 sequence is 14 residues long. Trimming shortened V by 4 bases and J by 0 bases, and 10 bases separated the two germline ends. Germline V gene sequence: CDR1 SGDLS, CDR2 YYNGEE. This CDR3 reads CASSSLEYQETQYF. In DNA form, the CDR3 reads TGTGCCAGCAGCTCCCTGGAGTACCAAGAGACCCAGTACTTC.

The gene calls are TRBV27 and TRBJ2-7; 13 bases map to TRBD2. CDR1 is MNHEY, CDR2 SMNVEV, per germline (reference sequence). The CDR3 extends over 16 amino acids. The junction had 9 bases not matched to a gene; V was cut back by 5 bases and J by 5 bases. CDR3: CASSPRLAGGFDEQYF. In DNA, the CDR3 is TGTGCCAGCAGTCCAAGACTAGCGGGGGGTTTCGACGAGCAGTACTTC.

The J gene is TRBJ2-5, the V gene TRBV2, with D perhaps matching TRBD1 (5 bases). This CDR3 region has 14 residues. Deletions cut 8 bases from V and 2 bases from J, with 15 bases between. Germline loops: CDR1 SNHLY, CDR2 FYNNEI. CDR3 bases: TGTGCCAGCCCTAGGGGCGAGCATCAAGAGACCCAGTACTTC. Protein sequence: CASPRGEHQETQYF.

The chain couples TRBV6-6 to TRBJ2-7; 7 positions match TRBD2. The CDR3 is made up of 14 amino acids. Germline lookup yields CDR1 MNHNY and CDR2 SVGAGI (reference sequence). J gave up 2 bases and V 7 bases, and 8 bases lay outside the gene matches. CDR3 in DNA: TGTGCCAGCACAGGACGGGGAGGGACCTACGAGCAGTACTTC. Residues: CASTGRGGTYEQYF.

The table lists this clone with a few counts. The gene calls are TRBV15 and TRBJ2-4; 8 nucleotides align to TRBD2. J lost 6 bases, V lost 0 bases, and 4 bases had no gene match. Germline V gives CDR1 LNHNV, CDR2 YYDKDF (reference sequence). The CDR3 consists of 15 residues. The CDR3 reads CATSRDLRGVNIQYF. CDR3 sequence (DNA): TGTGCCACCAGCAGAGATTTGCGGGGGGTAAACATTCAGTACTTC. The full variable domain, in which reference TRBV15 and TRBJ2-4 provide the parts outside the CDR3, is DAMVIQNPRYQVTQFGKPVTLSCSQTLNHNVMYWYQQKSSQAPKLLFHYYDKDFNNEADTPDNFQSRRPNTSFCFLDIRSPGLGDTAMYLCATSRDLRGVNIQYFGAGTRLSVL.

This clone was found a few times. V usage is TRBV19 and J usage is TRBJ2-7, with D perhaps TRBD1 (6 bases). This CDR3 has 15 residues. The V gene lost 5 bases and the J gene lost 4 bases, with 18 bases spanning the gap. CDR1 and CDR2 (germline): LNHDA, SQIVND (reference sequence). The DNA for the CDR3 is TGTGCCAGTAGTGTGACAGGCGGTGGGGTATACGAGCAGTACTTC. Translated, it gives CASSVTGGGVYEQYF.

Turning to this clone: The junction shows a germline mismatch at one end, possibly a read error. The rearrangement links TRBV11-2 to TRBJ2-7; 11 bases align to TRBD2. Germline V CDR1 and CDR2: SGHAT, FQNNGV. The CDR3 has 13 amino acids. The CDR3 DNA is TGTGCCAGCAGCGCCAATCTAGCGGGGGGCGGTCACTTC. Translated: CASSANLAGGGHF.

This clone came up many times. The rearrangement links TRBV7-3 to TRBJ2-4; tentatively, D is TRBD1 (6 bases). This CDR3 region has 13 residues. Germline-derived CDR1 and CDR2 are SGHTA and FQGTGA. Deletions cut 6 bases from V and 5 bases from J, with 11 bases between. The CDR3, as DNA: TGTGCCAGCAGTCTAAAGGGGGAAAACATTCAGTACTTC. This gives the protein CASSLKGENIQYF.

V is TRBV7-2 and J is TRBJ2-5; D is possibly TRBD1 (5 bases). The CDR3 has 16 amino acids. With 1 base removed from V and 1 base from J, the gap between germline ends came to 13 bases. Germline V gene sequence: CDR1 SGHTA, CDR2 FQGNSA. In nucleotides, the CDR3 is TGTGCCAGCAGCTTAGACAAGGGGTTAACCCAAGAGACCCAGTACTTC. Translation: CASSLDKGLTQETQYF.